This T cell receptor (beta chain) was recovered during a study of PD-1 blockade in classical Hodgkin lymphoma. General study results and limits: By cycle point C4D1, TCR diversity had risen significantly in CD4+ cells (but not CD8+ cells).

Brentuximab vedotin exposure varied among the patients, all of whom had relapsed after autologous stem cell transplantation. The CDR3 sequence is 15 residues long. Deletions cut 0 bases from V and 2 bases from J, with 8 bases between. Germline lookup yields CDR1 SGHRS and CDR2 YFSETQ. On this clone: Its antigen is unidentified.

The repertoire was sequenced with immunoSEQ multiplex PCR; TCRdb's copy has only in-frame clones and lacks some. The sample includes about 100,000 clones, roughly 90% of them seen just once. This TCR was recovered from a human donor with classical Hodgkin lymphoma. The sequences come from peripheral blood mononuclear cells (PBMCs), collected before the second cycle of nivolumab. The J gene is TRBJ2-2, the V gene TRBV5-1; no clear D gene. The CDR3 loop reads CASSLGTVNTGELFF. The CDR3 DNA reads TGCGCCAGCAGCTTGGGGACCGTTAACACCGGGGAGCTGTTTTTT.